One and the same sample provided the 26 T cell receptor beta chains below, sequenced in a study of T-cell reconstitution after alpha-beta-depleted transplantation in children. The TCRbeta library incorporated unique molecular identifiers. TCRdb redid the calling of the PCR reads with MiXCR, one entry per CDR3 protein. The table shows roughly 500,000 distinct CDR3 sequences, with around 17% occurring only once. The sample here was PBMCs from the stem cell graft donor, taken from the stem cell graft. Receptors were obtained from a human donor who donated a stem cell graft to a child with acute lymphoblastic leukemia.

The DNA for the CDR3 is TGCAGCGTTGTGGTTTCCCCTGAAGCTTTCTTT. Encoded protein: CSVVVSPEAFF. The gene calls are TRBV29-1 and TRBJ1-1, with D unresolved. Germline V gene data show CDR1 as SQVTM and CDR2 as ANQGSEA. V lost 4 bases and J 6 bases, leaving 9 bases between the germline ends. This CDR3 region has 11 residues.

This clonotype was found a few times. The genes are TRBV11-1 and TRBJ2-1; perhaps TRBD2 as D (5 bases). Germline values: CDR1 SGHAT, CDR2 FQDESV (reference sequence). The CDR3 consists of 16 residues. The V and J ends lost 2 bases and 3 bases respectively, with 14 bases between them. The CDR3 DNA sequence: TGTGCCAGCAGCTTACCGGCTACCGGGATCTACAATGAGCAGTTCTTC. It encodes CASSLPATGIYNEQFF.

In this sample, this clonotype turned up a few times. The chain employs TRBV29-1 and TRBJ2-7; D tentatively reads TRBD1 or TRBD2 (5 bases each). The germline V gene encodes CDR1 SQVTM and CDR2 ANQGSEA. CDR3 length: 13 amino acids. V lost 1 base and J lost 5, with 12 bases in between. The CDR3 region is CSVEGPGPHEQYF. The CDR3 DNA reads as TGCAGCGTTGAAGGGCCGGGGCCCCACGAGCAGTACTTC.

The V and J genes are TRBV18 and TRBJ2-6, with D unresolved. Germline CDR1 KGHSH, CDR2 LQKENI. The ends were cut back, 3 bases at V and 5 bases at J, with 11 bases in the middle. The CDR3 spans 15 residues. The CDR3: CASSPRALRANVLTF. DNA of the CDR3: TGTGCCAGCTCACCTCGGGCCTTACGGGCCAACGTCCTGACTTTC.

The table lists this clonotype with a few counts. The genes are TRBV5-1 and TRBJ2-7; D might be TRBD1 (5 bases). Germline values: CDR1 SGHRS, CDR2 YFSETQ. The CDR3 length is 18 residues. The V end was cut by 4 bases, the J end by 3 bases, with 26 bases between. This CDR3 reads CASSTRPITGSVGYEQYF. The CDR3, as DNA: TGCGCCAGCAGCACCCGGCCGATTACAGGATCGGTTGGCTACGAGCAGTACTTC. Based on the CDR3 plus reference TRBV5-1 and TRBJ2-7, the full variable domain is KAGVTQTPRYLIKTRGQQVTLSCSPISGHRSVSWYQQTPGQGLQFLFEYFSETQRNKGNFPGRFSGRQFSNSRSEMNVSTLELGDSALYLCASSTRPITGSVGYEQYFGPGTRLTVT.

This clonotype has at least ten counts. The chain recombines TRBV5-1 with TRBJ2-7, with TRBD1 matching 10 bases. Germline lookup yields CDR1 SGHRS and CDR2 YFSETQ. The CDR3 covers 13 residues. With 5 bases clipped from V and 4 bases from J, the junction kept 3 bases outside the gene matches. CDR3 nucleotides: TGCGCCAGCAGACGGGACAGGGGTTACGAGCAGTACTTC. As protein: CASRRDRGYEQYF.

This clonotype was detected once. The V call is TRBV18, the J call TRBJ2-1, with 12 bases lining up with TRBD2. The CDR3 is 15 residues long. The ends lost 3 bases at V and 6 bases at J; junction bases unmatched: 3. Germline loops: CDR1 KGHSH, CDR2 LQKENI. The CDR3 bases are TGTGCCAGCTCACCTACGACTAGCGGGAGCAATGAGCAGTTCTTC. It translates to CASSPTTSGSNEQFF.

The table lists this clonotype with a few counts. This rearrangement joins TRBV3-1 to TRBJ2-3; possibly TRBD2 for D (6 bases). CDR3 length equals 15 residues. V gave up 3 bases and J gave up 3 bases, with 13 bases separating them. Germline loops: CDR1 LGHDT, CDR2 YNNKEL (reference sequence). CDR3 bases: TGTGCCAGCAGCCATGATAGCGGTGCTACAGATACGCAGTATTTT. Translation gives CASSHDSGATDTQYF.

In its sample, this clonotype was seen many times. The chain couples TRBV11-2 to TRBJ2-7; 7 positions agree with TRBD1. The CDR3 runs to 16 residues. V lost 5 bases, J lost 2 bases, and 12 bases stayed unmatched. The V gene's germline CDR1 is SGHAT and CDR2 FQNNGV. In nucleotides, the CDR3 is TGTGCCAGCAGCCAACTCAGGGGGACAGCTCCCTACGAGCAGTACTTC. Amino acids: CASSQLRGTAPYEQYF. Combining the CDR3 with reference TRBV11-2 and TRBJ2-7 gives the whole variable domain EAGVAQSPRYKIIEKRQSVAFWCNPISGHATLYWYQQILGQGPKLLIQFQNNGVVDDSQLPKDRFSAERLKGVDSTLKIQPAKLEDSAVYLCASSQLRGTAPYEQYFGPGTRLTVT.

V is TRBV5-6 and J is TRBJ2-7; D not resolved. The V end was cut by 0 bases, the J end by 4 bases, with 14 bases between. Germline V gives CDR1 SGHDT, CDR2 YYEEEE. The CDR3 has 15 amino acids. This CDR3 reads CASSLEAISLYEQYF. CDR3 coding DNA: TGTGCCAGCAGCTTGGAGGCGATCTCTCTGTACGAGCAGTACTTC. The variable domain in full, completed from reference TRBV5-6 and TRBJ2-7, reads DAGVTQSPTHLIKTRGQQVTLRCSPKSGHDTVSWYQQALGQGPQFIFQYYEEEERQRGNFPDRFSGHQFPNYSSELNVNALLLGDSALYLCASSLEAISLYEQYFGPGTRLTVT.

This clonotype was picked up a small number of times. The rearrangement joins TRBV2 to TRBJ2-5; perhaps TRBD2 as D (5 bases). Germline values: CDR1 SNHLY, CDR2 FYNNEI. Trimming pared 8 bases from V and 4 bases from J, leaving 11 bases between. The CDR3 length is 12 residues. The CDR3 DNA reads TGTGCCAGCGAGAGGGTTCGAGAGACCCAGTACTTC. Translating gives CASERVRETQYF.

This clonotype has a handful of counts. The chain employs TRBV6-1 and TRBJ1-1; D is unresolved. The germline V gene encodes CDR1 MNHNS and CDR2 SASEGT. Trimming shortened V by 4 bases and J by 7 bases, and 13 bases separated the two germline ends. This CDR3 has 13 residues. In nucleotides, the CDR3 is TGTGCCAGCAGTGTCGGAGAAGTCAGTGAAGCTTTCTTT. Its protein is CASSVGEVSEAFF.

In the case of this clonotype: A much larger clone lies a single base off, so this may be a read error. This chain uses TRBV10-3 with TRBJ2-3; no definite D call. Germline V gene sequence: CDR1 ENHRY, CDR2 SYGVKD. The CDR3 consists of 13 residues. CDR3 sequence reads: CVISGGYTDTQYF. For the CDR3, the DNA is TGTGTCATCAGTGGTGGATACACAGATACGCAGTATTTT.

CDR3 bases: TGTGCCAGCAGCCAAGATCCTTACAGGGGGCTGGGTGGCTACACCTTC. Encoded protein: CASSQDPYRGLGGYTF. The V gene is TRBV3-1, the J gene TRBJ1-2; 9 nucleotides agree with TRBD1. Germline assignment: CDR1 LGHDT and CDR2 YNNKEL (reference sequence). The length of the CDR3 is 16 residues. Trimming at V came to 0 bases and at J to 7 bases, leaving 9 bases not matched to a gene.

V usage is TRBV4-1 and J usage is TRBJ2-2; TRBD2 might be the D (5 bases). The germline V gene has CDR1 MGHRA and CDR2 YSYEKL. This CDR3 region has 16 residues. Trimming stripped 0 bases from V and 6 bases from J, with 14 bases between. The CDR3 DNA reads as TGCGCCAGCAGCCAAGATTTCGTCCTGGGAGCCGGGGAGCTGTTTTTT. It encodes CASSQDFVLGAGELFF.

The chain recombines TRBV12-3 or TRBV12-4 with TRBJ1-3, with D unclear. V was cut by 6 bases and J by 0 bases, with 12 bases left in between. This CDR3 is 15 amino acids long. In DNA form, the CDR3 reads TGTGCCAGCAGCCGACTGGGTACCTCTGGAAACACCATATATTTT. The encoded protein is CASSRLGTSGNTIYF.

This clonotype was counted only a few times. The chain recombines TRBV12-3 or TRBV12-4 with TRBJ1-1, with TRBD1 identical over 10 bases. V was pared by 6 bases and J by 6 bases, with 7 bases of the junction left unmatched. The CDR3 spans 14 residues. CDR3 bases: TGTGCCAGCAGCCCCGGGACAGGGGTTGCTGAAGCTTTCTTT. Encoded protein: CASSPGTGVAEAFF.

Concerning this clonotype itself: A clone one base away is much larger, so this may be a read error. This rearrangement joins TRBV7-9 to TRBJ1-1, with a tentative D call TRBD1 (6 bases). The CDR3 has 13 residues. In germline, CDR1 is SEHNR, CDR2 FQNEAQ (reference sequence). CDR3 protein: CAGSWGQNTEAFF. The CDR3 DNA is TGTGCCGGCAGCTGGGGACAGAACACTGAAGCTTTCTTT. The variable domain in full, with the rest retrieved from reference TRBV7-9 and TRBJ1-1, is DTGVSQNPRHKITKRGQNVTFRCDPISEHNRLYWYRQTLGQGPEFLTYFQNEAQLEKSRLLSDRFSAERPKGSFSTLEIQRTEQGDSAMYLCAGSWGQNTEAFFGQGTRLTVV.

Ten or more counts support this clonotype. The chain employs TRBV9 and TRBJ2-5; 8 bases align to TRBD2. Germline assignment: CDR1 SGDLS and CDR2 YYNGEE. V gave up 4 bases and J gave up 6 bases; unmatched junction bases: 8. CDR3 size: 14 residues. The chain's CDR3 is CASSTGLASKTQYF. The CDR3 DNA sequence: TGTGCCAGCAGCACCGGACTAGCCTCGAAGACCCAGTACTTC.

This clonotype was seen more than once but under ten times. The chain has TRBV10-3 and TRBJ2-1; D possibly corresponds to TRBD2 (5 bases). This CDR3 spans 17 amino acids. The germline CDR1 and CDR2 sequences are ENHRY and SYGVKD. V was shortened by 0 bases and J by 5 bases, with 17 bases between the two germline ends. This chain's CDR3 is CAISESHSRAGHNEQFF. In DNA form, the CDR3 reads TGTGCCATCAGTGAGTCCCATAGCCGGGCGGGCCACAATGAGCAGTTCTTC.

This clonotype was seen only a few times. The genes are TRBV21-1 and TRBJ2-7; the table gives TRBD2 as D, unverified against the DNA. TRBV21-1 corresponds to a pseudogene. This CDR3 has 15 amino acids. CDR3: CASSKKKREGPEQYF. CDR3 coding DNA: TGTGCCAGCAGCAAAAAAAAGCGGGAGGGCCCCGAGCAGTACTTC.

Only a few counts were recorded for this clonotype. V is TRBV20-1 and J is TRBJ2-7; 9 nucleotides agree with TRBD2. The V and J ends lost 6 bases and 1 base, in that order; junction bases with no gene match: 16. This CDR3 has 17 residues. CDR1 and CDR2 (germline): DFQATT, SNEGSKA (reference sequence). The CDR3 bases are TGCAGTGCCCGGGGTGGACTAGCGATTATCAGGTCCTACGAGCAGTACTTC. Translated, it gives CSARGGLAIIRSYEQYF.

This chain links TRBV27 with TRBJ2-7, with D perhaps matching TRBD2 (5 bases). The CDR3 has 13 residues. V was pared by 3 bases and J by 3 bases, with 9 bases between. The germline gives CDR1 MNHEY, CDR2 SMNVEV (reference sequence). The CDR3 protein is CASSFGLFYEQYF. The CDR3 bases are TGTGCCAGCAGTTTCGGACTTTTCTACGAGCAGTACTTC.

This clonotype was found a few times. The gene calls are TRBV7-9 and TRBJ2-1; 9 bases are a match to TRBD2. The CDR3 extends over 14 amino acids. With V trimmed by 4 bases and J by 8 bases, 6 bases remained unmatched. CDR1 is SEHNR, CDR2 FQNEAQ, per germline (reference sequence). The CDR3 here is CASSWAGGSDEQFF. CDR3 DNA sequence: TGTGCCAGCAGCTGGGCGGGAGGGTCGGATGAGCAGTTCTTC.

This clonotype was observed a few times. The V and J genes are TRBV2 and TRBJ2-4; D gene unclear. CDR1 and CDR2 (germline): SNHLY, FYNNEI. V dropped 5 bases and J dropped 1 base, with 6 bases sitting between them. The CDR3 loop spans 13 amino acids. CDR3 residues: CASSRNAKNIQYF. The CDR3 DNA reads TGTGCCAGCAGTAGGAACGCCAAAAACATTCAGTACTTC.

This clonotype has just a few counts. This chain links TRBV19 with TRBJ2-6; 8 nucleotides agree with TRBD2. CDR3 length equals 17 residues. CDR1 is LNHDA, CDR2 SQIVND, per germline (reference sequence). Trimming took 4 bases from V and 0 from J; bases not matched to a gene: 5. For the CDR3, the DNA is TGTGCCAGTAGTAGCGGGAGGCCCAGCTCTGGGGCCAACGTCCTGACTTTC. Its protein product is CASSSGRPSSGANVLTF.